Following are 25 T cell receptor beta chains from one sample sequenced in a study of immune cell composition in non-small cell lung cancer (dated by TCRdb to 2016 to 2017). The library was built by means of the immunoSEQ multiplex PCR assay. TCRdb took this table from immuneACCESS and kept in-frame rearrangements with V and J called. Such tables lack part of the clones; where checked against another copy, unresolved V genes explain under half of the gap, and the rest is unexplained. This sample is represented by thousands of clones; approximately 72% of them were singletons. Together, the top ten hold over 15% of the sample. The sequencing input was lung tumor tissue. These TCRs come from a human donor with non-small cell lung cancer.

The chain uses TRBV7-7 and TRBJ2-7, with D perhaps matching TRBD1 (6 bases). The CDR3 contains 14 residues. Germline V gene sequence: CDR1 SSHAT, CDR2 FNYEAQ (reference sequence). With 5 bases removed from V and 2 bases from J, the gap between germline ends came to 13 bases. CDR3 sequence (DNA): TGTGCCAGCAGCAGCCGGGACAAGCCCTACGAGCAGTACTTC. Translating it yields CASSSRDKPYEQYF.

About this clone itself: Germline and junction disagree at one end, which may indicate a read error. The chain is built from TRBV5-4 and TRBJ2-2; TRBD1 agrees at 12 bases. This CDR3 has 15 amino acids. CDR1 and CDR2 (germline): SGHNT, YYREEE (reference sequence). The CDR3 loop reads CASSSGQGAHGELLF. In DNA, the CDR3 is TGTGCCAGCAGCTCGGGACAGGGGGCACACGGGGAGCTGCTTTTT.

This clone was detected only once. This chain connects TRBV5-4 to TRBJ2-5; 7 positions agree with TRBD2. This CDR3 is 15 amino acids long. Germline trimming cut 3 bases from V and 2 bases from J; bases unmatched to any gene: 7. The germline CDR1 and CDR2 sequences are SGHNT and YYREEE (reference sequence). Written as DNA, the CDR3 is TGTGCCAGCAGCTCCGGGGGAGGGGAGCAAGAGACCCAGTACTTC. Translating it yields CASSSGGGEQETQYF. Based on the CDR3 plus reference TRBV5-4 and TRBJ2-5, the full variable domain is ETGVTQSPTHLIKTRGQQVTLRCSSQSGHNTVSWYQQALGQGPQFIFQYYREEENGRGNFPPRFSGLQFPNYSSELNVNALELDDSALYLCASSSGGGEQETQYFGPGTRLLVL.

There are a few counts of this clone. CDR3 residues: CASRNLLAGDQETQYF. The CDR3, as DNA: TGTGCCAGCAGGAACCTACTAGCGGGGGATCAAGAGACCCAGTACTTC. The chain is built from TRBV2 and TRBJ2-5; 11 positions agree with TRBD2. The V segment lost 6 bases and the J segment 2 bases; nucleotides outside the gene matches: 8. Germline values: CDR1 SNHLY, CDR2 FYNNEI. CDR3 length: 16 residues.

The table lists this clone with a few counts. The chain carries TRBV29-1 and TRBJ2-7, with 9 positions matching TRBD1. The germline gives CDR1 SQVTM, CDR2 ANQGSEA. With 4 bases clipped from V and 3 bases from J, the junction kept 4 bases outside the gene matches. The CDR3 is made up of 13 amino acids. The CDR3, as DNA: TGCAGCGTTGCGCCGGGACAGGGCTACGAGCAGTACTTC. Residues: CSVAPGQGYEQYF.

The V gene is TRBV11-2, the J gene TRBJ2-5, with 8 positions matching TRBD2. V gave up 1 base and J gave up 5 bases; unmatched junction bases: 6. Germline loops: CDR1 SGHAT, CDR2 FQNNGV. The CDR3 has 15 residues. The CDR3 region has the DNA TGTGCCAGCAGCTTAGTTGCGGGGGGTATGGAGACCCAGTACTTC. It is translated as CASSLVAGGMETQYF.

This clone was detected once. In nucleotides, the CDR3 is TGCGCCAGCAGCTACGACAGGGGGCGCTCCTACGAGCAGTACTTC. This gives the protein CASSYDRGRSYEQYF. The rearrangement links TRBV5-1 to TRBJ2-7; 10 nucleotides match TRBD1. The V gene's germline CDR1 is SGHRS and CDR2 YFSETQ. V was pared by 3 bases and J by 0 bases, with 3 bases of the junction left unmatched. The CDR3 has 15 residues.

V usage is TRBV25-1 and J usage is TRBJ2-1; 9 nucleotides match TRBD1. CDR1 is MGHDK, CDR2 SYGVNS, per germline. Unmatched junction bases numbered 10, after V lost 7 bases and J lost 0 bases. CDR3 length: 17 residues. DNA for the CDR3: TGTGCCAGCATCTCGGGACAGGGTCCGAGCTCCTACAATGAGCAGTTCTTC. The encoded protein is CASISGQGPSSYNEQFF.

This clone is large (0.1 to 1%) by share. J is TRBJ2-1 and V is TRBV7-3; perhaps TRBD2 as D (6 bases). The V gene lost 3 bases and the J gene lost 9 bases, with 18 bases spanning the gap. The CDR3 runs to 15 residues. Germline V gives CDR1 SGHTA, CDR2 FQGTGA. CDR3 nucleotides: TGTGCCAGCAGCTTTAACGGGGGAGGTTTAATTGAGCAGTTCTTC. Encoded protein: CASSFNGGGLIEQFF.

This sequence joins TRBV9 and TRBJ1-3; tentatively, D is TRBD1 (6 bases). Trimming shortened V by 6 bases and J by 4 bases, and 11 bases separated the two germline ends. The CDR3 extends over 13 amino acids. Germline assignment: CDR1 SGDLS and CDR2 YYNGEE. CDR3 bases: TGTGCCAGCACGGGAGGGGGGGGAAACACCATATATTTT. The encoded protein is CASTGGGGNTIYF. The whole variable domain, remainder taken from reference TRBV9 and TRBJ1-3, is DSGVTQTPKHLITATGQRVTLRCSPRSGDLSVYWYQQSLDQGLQFLIQYYNGEERAKGNILERFSAQQFPDLHSELNLSSLELGDSALYFCASTGGGGNTIYFGEGSWLTVV.

The V gene is TRBV7-9, the J gene TRBJ2-1, with 7 nucleotides matching TRBD2. CDR1 is SEHNR, CDR2 FQNEAQ, per germline (reference sequence). The CDR3 contains 14 residues. V lost 3 bases to trimming and J lost 10 bases; unmatched junction nucleotides: 9. CDR3 sequence: CASSFGRGVLEQFF. CDR3 bases: TGTGCCAGCAGCTTCGGTCGGGGGGTGTTAGAGCAGTTCTTC. The full variable domain, in which reference TRBV7-9 and TRBJ2-1 provide the parts outside the CDR3, is DTGVSQNPRHKITKRGQNVTFRCDPISEHNRLYWYRQTLGQGPEFLTYFQNEAQLEKSRLLSDRFSAERPKGSFSTLEIQRTEQGDSAMYLCASSFGRGVLEQFFGPGTRLTVL.

This clone was seen only once. The chain combines TRBV15 with TRBJ1-3; the D gene is possibly TRBD1 (6 bases). This CDR3 region has 13 residues. Deletions cut 1 base from V and 9 bases from J, with 10 bases between. Germline V gives CDR1 LNHNV, CDR2 YYDKDF (reference sequence). CDR3 DNA sequence: TGTGCCACCAGCAGAGTCAAAGGGGGCACCATATATTTT. Its translation is CATSRVKGGTIYF.

The rearrangement joins TRBV9 to TRBJ2-7, with D possibly being TRBD2 (5 bases). V was trimmed by 4 bases and J by 2 bases, leaving 16 bases between them. The CDR3 loop spans 15 amino acids. CDR1 SGDLS and CDR2 YYNGEE come from the germline V gene. The CDR3 reads CASSPARTSTYEQYF. The CDR3 nucleotides read TGTGCCAGCAGCCCGGCCCGGACTTCGACCTACGAGCAGTACTTC.

This chain connects TRBV6-4 to TRBJ2-1; unclear D gene. Trimming left V 0 bases short and J 2 bases short, with 11 bases between. The germline V gene encodes CDR1 MRHNA and CDR2 SNTAGT. This CDR3 has 16 amino acids. The CDR3 protein is CASSDSTGSPYNEQFF. DNA of the CDR3: TGTGCCAGCAGTGACTCGACCGGGTCCCCCTACAATGAGCAGTTCTTC.

This chain connects TRBV27 to TRBJ2-3; D may be TRBD1 (6 bases). This CDR3 is 16 amino acids long. Germline V gene lookup returns CDR1 MNHEY and CDR2 SMNVEV (reference sequence). Deletions cut 0 bases from V and 6 bases from J, with 16 bases between. As DNA, the CDR3 is TGTGCCAGCAGTTTATCAGGGCAGGGGAGTCGTGATACGCAGTATTTT. It is translated as CASSLSGQGSRDTQYF.

The chain has TRBV6-5 and TRBJ1-2, with D tentatively TRBD1 (6 bases). This CDR3 has 15 residues. Germline values: CDR1 MNHEY, CDR2 SVGAGI. Trimming removed 7 bases from V and 2 bases from J, with 17 bases in between. The CDR3 reads CASKGGGGDNYGYTF. CDR3 nucleotides: TGTGCCAGCAAGGGAGGCGGGGGCGACAACTATGGCTACACCTTC.

The chain couples TRBV9 to TRBJ1-1, with D unclear. CDR3 length equals 16 residues. Germline CDR1 reads SGDLS; CDR2 reads YYNGEE. V lost 4 bases and J lost 4, with 20 bases in between. The CDR3 sequence is CASSLGKGGYGTEAFF. For the CDR3, the DNA is TGTGCCAGCAGCCTAGGCAAAGGAGGGTATGGCACTGAAGCTTTCTTT. Full variable domain (missing parts from reference TRBV9 and TRBJ1-1): DSGVTQTPKHLITATGQRVTLRCSPRSGDLSVYWYQQSLDQGLQFLIQYYNGEERAKGNILERFSAQQFPDLHSELNLSSLELGDSALYFCASSLGKGGYGTEAFFGQGTRLTVV.

The gene calls are TRBV4-2 and TRBJ2-3, with TRBD2 matching 14 bases. The J segment lost 3 bases and the V segment lost 6 bases, leaving 17 bases of the junction unmatched. Germline V gene sequence: CDR1 LGHNA, CDR2 YNFKEQ. The CDR3 is 20 residues long. CDR3 DNA sequence: TGTGCCAGCAGTCCCGACCCGACTAGCGGGGGGGCTGGGTGGACAGATACGCAGTATTTT. It is translated as CASSPDPTSGGAGWTDTQYF.

The V gene is TRBV28, the J gene TRBJ2-7; 16 bases are shared with TRBD2. Trimming took 4 bases from V and 5 from J; bases not matched to a gene: 5. Germline CDR1 and CDR2: MDHEN and SYDVKM. The CDR3 has 16 amino acids. CDR3 sequence: CASSSAGTSGRDEQYF. For the CDR3, the DNA is TGTGCCAGCAGTTCCGCCGGGACTAGCGGGAGGGACGAGCAGTACTTC.

This clone occurred once. This chain joins TRBV10-3 and TRBJ2-3, with 9 bases that match TRBD2. V trimming: 2 bases; J trimming: 5 bases; junction bases outside the gene matches: 8. The CDR3 runs 16 residues. Germline V CDR1 and CDR2: ENHRY, SYGVKD. CDR3 DNA sequence: TGTGCCATCAGTGAGGTAGTAGCGGGGGCAGGAGATACGCAGTATTTT. This codes for CAISEVVAGAGDTQYF.

This clone showed up just a few times. The chain couples TRBV6-5 to TRBJ2-7; D may be TRBD1 (6 bases). Germline loops: CDR1 MNHEY, CDR2 SVGAGI. The CDR3 is 15 residues long. V lost 2 bases and J lost 3, with 14 bases in between. The CDR3 nucleotides are TGTGCCAGCAGTTACGATGGACAGAACCACTACGAGCAGTACTTC. Translation: CASSYDGQNHYEQYF.

The chain carries TRBV7-3 and TRBJ2-2; 8 nucleotides align to TRBD2. The V and J ends lost 5 bases and 0 bases, in that order; junction bases with no gene match: 5. CDR1 and CDR2 (germline): SGHTA, FQGTGA. The CDR3 extends over 16 amino acids. CDR3 loop: CASSPLGLANTGELFF. CDR3 nucleotides: TGTGCCAGCAGCCCCTTGGGACTAGCGAACACCGGGGAGCTGTTTTTT.

V is TRBV9 and J is TRBJ2-3; D possibly corresponds to TRBD2 (6 bases). CDR3 length equals 15 residues. CDR1 is SGDLS and CDR2 is YYNGEE in the germline V gene. V lost 0 bases to trimming and J lost 3 bases, with 11 bases between them. This chain's CDR3 is CASSVVGGGTDTQYF. DNA for the CDR3: TGTGCCAGCAGCGTAGTCGGGGGAGGTACAGATACGCAGTATTTT.

The chain is built from TRBV2 and TRBJ2-7; 11 nucleotides line up with TRBD2. Germline V gives CDR1 SNHLY, CDR2 FYNNEI. The CDR3 consists of 14 residues. The junction had 5 bases not matched to a gene; V was cut back by 8 bases and J by 2 bases. CDR3 coding DNA: TGTGCCAGCCATAGCGGGGGGGGCACCTACGAGCAGTACTTC. Amino acids: CASHSGGGTYEQYF.

The chain couples TRBV7-9 to TRBJ1-1; D remains unclear. This CDR3 comprises 15 residues. Germline assignment: CDR1 SEHNR and CDR2 FQNEAQ (reference sequence). V lost 4 bases and J 6 bases, leaving 18 bases between the germline ends. CDR3 in amino acids: CASSSRGTLNAEAFF. CDR3 DNA: TGTGCCAGCAGCTCCCGGGGTACCTTAAACGCTGAAGCTTTCTTT.